This T cell receptor beta chain was identified during a study of T cell responses to AZD1222 COVID-19 vaccine. Study observations and caveats: Researchers took repertoire samples only after the peak T cell response had come. Clonal diversity was possibly underestimated, and white British individuals and females predominated among donors. Variant regions that are unmutated are reportedly the target of nearly half of spike-specific TCRs. Vaccine-associated CD4 TCRs spanned spike, dominant at 160-218 and 743-854.

Only one count was recorded for this clone. The antigen remains unidentified. Germline values: CDR1 GTSNPN, CDR2 SVGIG (reference sequence). The CDR3 sequence is 17 residues long. Trimming pared 4 bases from V and 5 bases from J, leaving 26 bases between. The repertoire was sequenced with immunoSEQ multiplex PCR; TCRdb's copy has only in-frame clones and lacks some. This repertoire shows around 84,000 clones, around 87% found once; its top ten account for 31%. The TCR sequence derives from an adult in good health. The V gene is TRBV30, the J gene TRBJ1-2; possible D gene TRBD1, 5 bases. The sequenced sample was peripheral blood, obtained on day 0 of AZD1222 vaccination. This chain's CDR3 is CAWTPWEGPRGVYGYTF. The CDR3 DNA follows: TGTGCCTGGACCCCCTGGGAGGGCCCGCGGGGCGTTTATGGCTACACCTTC.